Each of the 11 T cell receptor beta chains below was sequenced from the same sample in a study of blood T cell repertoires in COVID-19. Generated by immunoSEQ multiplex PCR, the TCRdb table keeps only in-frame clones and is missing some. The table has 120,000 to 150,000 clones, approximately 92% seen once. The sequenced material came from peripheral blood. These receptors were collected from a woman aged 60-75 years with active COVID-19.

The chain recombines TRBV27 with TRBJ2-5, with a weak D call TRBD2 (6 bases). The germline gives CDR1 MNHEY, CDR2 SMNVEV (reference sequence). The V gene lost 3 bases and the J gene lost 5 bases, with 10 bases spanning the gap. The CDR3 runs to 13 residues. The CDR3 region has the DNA TGTGCCAGCAGTTTTCTCGGGAGCGAGACCCAGTACTTC. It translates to CASSFLGSETQYF.

The CDR3 nucleotides are TGTGCCAGCAGTTACCCCCCCGGGGCTAGCGGGAGAATGGATGAGCAGTTCTTC. Translation: CASSYPPGASGRMDEQFF. The rearrangement uses TRBV6-2 or TRBV6-3 and TRBJ2-1, with 10 bases aligning to TRBD2. The CDR3 totals 18 residues. Trimming at V came to 2 bases and at J to 8 bases, leaving 15 bases not matched to a gene. In germline, CDR1 is MNHEY, CDR2 SVGEGT.

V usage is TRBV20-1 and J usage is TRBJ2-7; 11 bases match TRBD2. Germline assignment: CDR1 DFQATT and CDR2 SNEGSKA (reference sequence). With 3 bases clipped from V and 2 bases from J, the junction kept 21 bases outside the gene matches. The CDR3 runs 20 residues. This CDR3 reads CSASLPGASGRLGWAYEQYF. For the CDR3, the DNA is TGCAGTGCTAGTCTTCCGGGGGCTAGCGGGAGGCTTGGGTGGGCCTACGAGCAGTACTTC.

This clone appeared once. The CDR3 region is CASSPRERAGGPGEQFF. The CDR3 DNA reads as TGCGCCAGCAGCCCGCGCGAGAGGGCGGGAGGGCCTGGTGAGCAGTTCTTC. V is TRBV4-1 and J is TRBJ2-1, with 9 nucleotides matching TRBD2. Germline-derived CDR1 and CDR2 are MGHRA and YSYEKL. This CDR3 is 17 amino acids long. With 4 bases clipped from V and 9 bases from J, the junction kept 16 bases outside the gene matches.

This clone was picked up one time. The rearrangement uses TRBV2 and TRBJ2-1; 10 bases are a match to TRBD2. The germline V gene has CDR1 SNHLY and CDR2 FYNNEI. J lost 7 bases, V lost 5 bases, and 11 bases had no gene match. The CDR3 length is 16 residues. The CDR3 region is CASSSLGLAEANEQFF. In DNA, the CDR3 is TGTGCCAGCAGTTCCCTTGGACTAGCGGAGGCTAATGAGCAGTTCTTC.

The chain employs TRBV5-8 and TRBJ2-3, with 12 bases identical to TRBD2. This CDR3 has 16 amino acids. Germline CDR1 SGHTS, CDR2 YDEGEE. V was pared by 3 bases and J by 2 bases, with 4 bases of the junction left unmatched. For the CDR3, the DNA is TGTGCCAGCAGCTCTGGACTAGCGGGGTTCACAGATACGCAGTATTTT. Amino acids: CASSSGLAGFTDTQYF.

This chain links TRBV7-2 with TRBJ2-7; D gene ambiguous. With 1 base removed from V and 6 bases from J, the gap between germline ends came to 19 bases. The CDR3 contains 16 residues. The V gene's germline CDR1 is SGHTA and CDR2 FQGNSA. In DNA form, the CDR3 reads TGTGCCAGCAGCTTAGAGGTTCGGCGCGGCTTACGCGAGCAGTACTTC. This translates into CASSLEVRRGLREQYF.

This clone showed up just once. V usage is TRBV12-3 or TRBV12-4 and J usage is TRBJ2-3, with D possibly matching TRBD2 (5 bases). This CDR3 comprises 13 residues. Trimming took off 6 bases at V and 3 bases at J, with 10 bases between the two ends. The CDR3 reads CASSRPGTDTQYF. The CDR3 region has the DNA TGTGCCAGCAGCCGCCCGGGGACAGATACGCAGTATTTT.

The CDR3 loop is CASSDRVDSPLHF. The CDR3 DNA sequence: TGCGCCAGCAGCGACAGGGTCGATTCACCCCTCCACTTT. The chain couples TRBV10-1 to TRBJ1-6; 7 bases are shared with TRBD1. The CDR3 has 13 amino acids. CDR1 and CDR2 (germline): WNHNN, SYGVQD (reference sequence). After removal of 6 bases from V and 8 bases from J, the junction contained 4 bases not matched to a gene.

The CDR3 loop reads CASSGTGGSSGANVLTF. DNA of the CDR3: TGTGCCAGCTCAGGGACAGGGGGCAGCTCTGGGGCCAACGTCCTGACTTTC. J is TRBJ2-6 and V is TRBV18, with 12 bases that match TRBD1. The CDR3 spans 17 residues. The ends lost 5 bases at V and 0 bases at J; junction bases unmatched: 2. Germline V gives CDR1 KGHSH, CDR2 LQKENI.

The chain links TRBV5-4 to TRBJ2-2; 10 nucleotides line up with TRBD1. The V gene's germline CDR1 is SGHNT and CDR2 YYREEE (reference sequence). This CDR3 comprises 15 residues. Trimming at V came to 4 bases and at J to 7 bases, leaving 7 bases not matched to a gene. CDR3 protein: CASSKGQGVGGELFF. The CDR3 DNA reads TGTGCCAGCAGCAAAGGACAGGGGGTAGGCGGGGAGCTGTTTTTT.